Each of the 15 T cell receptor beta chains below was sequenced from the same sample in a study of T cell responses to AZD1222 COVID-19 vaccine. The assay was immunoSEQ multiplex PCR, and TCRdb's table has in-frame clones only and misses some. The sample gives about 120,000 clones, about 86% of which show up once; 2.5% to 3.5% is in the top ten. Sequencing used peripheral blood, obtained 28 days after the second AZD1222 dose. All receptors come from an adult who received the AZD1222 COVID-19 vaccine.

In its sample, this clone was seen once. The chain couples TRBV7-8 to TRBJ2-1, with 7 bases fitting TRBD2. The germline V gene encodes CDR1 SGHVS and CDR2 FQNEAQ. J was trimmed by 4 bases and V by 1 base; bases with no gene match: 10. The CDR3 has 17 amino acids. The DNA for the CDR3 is TGTGCCAGCAGCTTAGGGAGGAACGGGGGGTGGTACAATGAGCAGTTCTTC. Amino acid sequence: CASSLGRNGGWYNEQFF.

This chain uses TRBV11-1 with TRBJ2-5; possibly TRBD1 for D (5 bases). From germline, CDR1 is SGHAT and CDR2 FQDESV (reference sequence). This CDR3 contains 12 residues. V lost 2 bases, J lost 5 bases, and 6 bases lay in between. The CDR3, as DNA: TGTGCCAGCAGCTTAAACAGGGAGACCCAGTACTTC. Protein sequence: CASSLNRETQYF. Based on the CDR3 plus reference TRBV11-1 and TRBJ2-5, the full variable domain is EAEVAQSPRYKITEKSQAVAFWCDPISGHATLYWYRQILGQGPELLVQFQDESVVDDSQLPKDRFSAERLKGVDSTLKIQPAELGDSAMYLCASSLNRETQYFGPGTRLLVL.

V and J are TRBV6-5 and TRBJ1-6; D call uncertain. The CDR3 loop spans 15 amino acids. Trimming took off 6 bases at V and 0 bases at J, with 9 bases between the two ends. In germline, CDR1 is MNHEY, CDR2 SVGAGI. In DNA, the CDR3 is TGTGCCAGCAGGTCCAAAAGCTCCTATAATTCACCCCTCCACTTT. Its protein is CASRSKSSYNSPLHF.

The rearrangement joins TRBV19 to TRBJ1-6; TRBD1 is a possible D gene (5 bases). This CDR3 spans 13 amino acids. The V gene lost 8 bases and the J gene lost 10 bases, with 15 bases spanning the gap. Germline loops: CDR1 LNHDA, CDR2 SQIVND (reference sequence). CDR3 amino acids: CASGDRVGSPLHF. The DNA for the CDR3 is TGTGCCAGTGGAGACAGAGTTGGCTCACCCCTCCACTTT. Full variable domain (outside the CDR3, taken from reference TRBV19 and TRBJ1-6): DGGITQSPKYLFRKEGQNVTLSCEQNLNHDAMYWYRQDPGQGLRLIYYSQIVNDFQKGDIAEGYSVSREKKESFPLTVTSAQKNPTAFYLCASGDRVGSPLHFGNGTRLTVT.

The CDR3 DNA reads TGTGCCAGCACCTCCCTGGGGCAAGTCACAGATACGCAGTATTTT. Amino acids: CASTSLGQVTDTQYF. J is TRBJ2-3 and V is TRBV13, with a weak D call TRBD1 (5 bases). CDR3 length: 15 residues. The V end lost 7 bases, the J end lost 2 bases, and 16 bases lay between the germline ends. Germline values: CDR1 PRHDT, CDR2 FYEKMQ (reference sequence).

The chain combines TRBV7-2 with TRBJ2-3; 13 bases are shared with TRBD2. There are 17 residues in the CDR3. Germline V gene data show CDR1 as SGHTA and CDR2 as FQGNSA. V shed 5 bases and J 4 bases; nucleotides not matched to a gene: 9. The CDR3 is CASSLRLAGGGSDTQYF. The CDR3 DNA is TGTGCCAGCAGCCTTAGACTAGCGGGGGGTGGATCAGATACGCAGTATTTT.

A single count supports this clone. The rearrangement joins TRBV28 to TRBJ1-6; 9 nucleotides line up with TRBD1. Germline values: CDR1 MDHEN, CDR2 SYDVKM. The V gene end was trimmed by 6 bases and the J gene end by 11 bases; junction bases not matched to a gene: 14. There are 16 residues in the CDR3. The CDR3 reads CASSPDRGTIPAPLHF. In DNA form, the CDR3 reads TGTGCCAGCAGCCCTGACAGGGGGACCATTCCGGCACCCCTCCACTTT. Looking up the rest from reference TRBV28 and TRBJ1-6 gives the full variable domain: DVKVTQSSRYLVKRTGEKVFLECVQDMDHENMFWYRQDPGLGLRLIYFSYDVKMKEKGDIPEGYSVSREKKERFSLILESASTNQTSMYLCASSPDRGTIPAPLHFGNGTRLTVT.

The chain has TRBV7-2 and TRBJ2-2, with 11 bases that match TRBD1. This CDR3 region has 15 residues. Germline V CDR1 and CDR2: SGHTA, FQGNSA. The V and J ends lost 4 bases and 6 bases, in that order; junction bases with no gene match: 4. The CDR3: CASSSPGQGAGELFF. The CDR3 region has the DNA TGTGCCAGCAGCTCACCGGGACAGGGGGCCGGGGAGCTGTTTTTT. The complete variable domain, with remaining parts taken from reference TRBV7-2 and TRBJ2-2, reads GAGVSQSPSNKVTEKGKDVELRCDPISGHTALYWYRQSLGQGLEFLIYFQGNSAPDKSGLPSDRFSAERTGGSVSTLTIQRTQQEDSAVYLCASSSPGQGAGELFFGEGSRLTVL.

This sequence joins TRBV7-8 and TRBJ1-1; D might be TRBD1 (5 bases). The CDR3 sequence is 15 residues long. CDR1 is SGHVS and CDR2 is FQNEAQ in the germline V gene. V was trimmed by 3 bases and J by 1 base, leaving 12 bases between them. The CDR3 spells CASSFTLTGNTEAFF. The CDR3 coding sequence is TGTGCCAGCAGCTTCACCCTAACAGGGAACACTGAAGCTTTCTTT.

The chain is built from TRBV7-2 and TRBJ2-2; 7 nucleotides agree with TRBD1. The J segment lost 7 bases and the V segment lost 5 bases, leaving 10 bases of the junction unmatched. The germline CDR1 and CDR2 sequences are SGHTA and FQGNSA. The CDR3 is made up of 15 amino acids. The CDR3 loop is CASSPRQGKGGELFF. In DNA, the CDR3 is TGTGCCAGCAGCCCCAGACAGGGCAAAGGCGGGGAGCTGTTTTTT. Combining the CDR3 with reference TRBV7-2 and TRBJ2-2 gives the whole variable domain GAGVSQSPSNKVTEKGKDVELRCDPISGHTALYWYRQSLGQGLEFLIYFQGNSAPDKSGLPSDRFSAERTGGSVSTLTIQRTQQEDSAVYLCASSPRQGKGGELFFGEGSRLTVL.

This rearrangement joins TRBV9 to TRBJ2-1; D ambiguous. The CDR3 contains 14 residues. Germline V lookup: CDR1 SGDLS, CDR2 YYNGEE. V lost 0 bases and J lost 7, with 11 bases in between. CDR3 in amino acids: CASSVGGDLNEQFF. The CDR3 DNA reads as TGTGCCAGCAGCGTAGGTGGGGATTTGAATGAGCAGTTCTTC.

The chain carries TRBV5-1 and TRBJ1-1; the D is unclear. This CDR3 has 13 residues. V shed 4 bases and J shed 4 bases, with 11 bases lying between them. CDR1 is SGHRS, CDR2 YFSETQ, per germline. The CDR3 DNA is TGCGCCAGCAGCCCGCTTTTCGGCACTGAAGCTTTCTTT. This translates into CASSPLFGTEAFF.

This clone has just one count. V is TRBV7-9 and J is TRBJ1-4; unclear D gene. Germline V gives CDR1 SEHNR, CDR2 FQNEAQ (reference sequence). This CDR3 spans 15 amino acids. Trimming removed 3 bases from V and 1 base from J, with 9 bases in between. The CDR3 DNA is TGTGCCAGCAGCTTTGGCTGGGGAACTAATGAAAAACTGTTTTTT. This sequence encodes CASSFGWGTNEKLFF.

The CDR3 DNA is TGCGCCAGCAGCTTGTTGCCAGGGGGCGAGTCTAATGAAAAACTGTTTTTT. Its translation: CASSLLPGGESNEKLFF. The chain uses TRBV5-1 and TRBJ1-4; TRBD1 matches 8 bases. The CDR3 extends over 17 amino acids. V shed 1 base and J 3 bases; nucleotides not matched to a gene: 8. Germline V gene data show CDR1 as SGHRS and CDR2 as YFSETQ.

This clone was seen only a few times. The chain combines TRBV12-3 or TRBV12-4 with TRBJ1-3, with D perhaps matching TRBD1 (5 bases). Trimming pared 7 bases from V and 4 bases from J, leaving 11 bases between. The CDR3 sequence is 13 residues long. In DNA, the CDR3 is TGTGCCAGCAAGAAGGGGACGGGAAACACCATATATTTT. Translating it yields CASKKGTGNTIYF.